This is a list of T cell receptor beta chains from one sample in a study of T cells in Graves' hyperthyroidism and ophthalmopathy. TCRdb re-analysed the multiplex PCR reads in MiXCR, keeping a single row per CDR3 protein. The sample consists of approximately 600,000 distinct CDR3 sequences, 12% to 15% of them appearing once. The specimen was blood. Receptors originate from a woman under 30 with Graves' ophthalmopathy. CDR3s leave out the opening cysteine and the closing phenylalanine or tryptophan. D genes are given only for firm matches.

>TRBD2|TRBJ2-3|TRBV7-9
ASSLGRTSGRGQGPDTQY
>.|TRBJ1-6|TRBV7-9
ASSPEGGDSPLH
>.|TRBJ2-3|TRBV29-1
SVEDRAGVSTDTQY
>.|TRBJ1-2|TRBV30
AWSRGFHGYT
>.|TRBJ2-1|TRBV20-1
SASRGWVLSYNEQF
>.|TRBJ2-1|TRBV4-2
ASSLRPPGDGNEQF
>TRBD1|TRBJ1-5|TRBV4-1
ASSQKQGGNQPQH
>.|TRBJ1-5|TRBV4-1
ASSRVPQGRDQPQH
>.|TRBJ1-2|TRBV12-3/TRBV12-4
ASSRDMADYGYT
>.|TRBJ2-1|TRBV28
ASTRARDNEQF
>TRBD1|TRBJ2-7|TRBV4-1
ASSQDPGQPYEQY
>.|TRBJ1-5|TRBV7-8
ASSLAGVLVNQPQH
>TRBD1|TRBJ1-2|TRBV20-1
SARDQRDRGYGYT
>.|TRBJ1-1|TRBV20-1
SAPTGPEAF
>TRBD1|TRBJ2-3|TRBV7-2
ASSLRHGDRITDTQY
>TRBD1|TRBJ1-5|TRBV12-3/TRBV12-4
ASSSTGDNQPQH
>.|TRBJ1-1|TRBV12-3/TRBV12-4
ASSLYMNTEAF
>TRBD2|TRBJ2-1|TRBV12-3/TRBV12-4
ASTPTGLAAHNEQF
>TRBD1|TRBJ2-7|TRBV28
ASSSIDRASYEQY
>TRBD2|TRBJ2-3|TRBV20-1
SARGAGVTRYTQY
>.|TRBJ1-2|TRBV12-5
ASGLLREGGYT
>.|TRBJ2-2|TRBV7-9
ASRPGLPTGELF
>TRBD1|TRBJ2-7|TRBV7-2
ASSPGQGLFYEQY
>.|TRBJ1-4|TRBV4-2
ASSLGRQTNEKLL
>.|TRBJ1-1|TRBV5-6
ASSLLTAPEAF
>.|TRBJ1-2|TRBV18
ASSLPFLEGYT
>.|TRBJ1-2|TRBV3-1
ASSQAGGHGYT
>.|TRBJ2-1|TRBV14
ASSHRGRSSYNEQF
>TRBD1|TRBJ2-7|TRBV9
ASGTVPYEQY
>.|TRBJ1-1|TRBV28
ATWDTAFDKSTEAF
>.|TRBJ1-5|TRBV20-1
SASVAGEPYSNQPQH
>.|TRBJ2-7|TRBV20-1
SGDRGGGSYEQY
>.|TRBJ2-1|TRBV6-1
ASVLYPSRNEQF
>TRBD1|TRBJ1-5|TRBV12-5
ASGSDRVGNQPQH
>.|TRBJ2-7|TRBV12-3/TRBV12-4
ASSFGTLTYEQY
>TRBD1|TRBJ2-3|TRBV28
ASSSSSGQGAADTQY
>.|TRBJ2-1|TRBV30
AWSARGAQF
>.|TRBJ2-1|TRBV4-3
ASSRERTPRYNEQF
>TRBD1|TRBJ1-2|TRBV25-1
ASSGRDRGGRSAYGYT
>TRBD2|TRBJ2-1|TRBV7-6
ASSLELAGVVPYNEQF
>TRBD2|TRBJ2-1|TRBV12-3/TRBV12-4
ASTEGIAGGFIYNEQF
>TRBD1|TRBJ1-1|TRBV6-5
ASSYPTGLNTEAF
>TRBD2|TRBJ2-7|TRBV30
AWIWGLAGVYEQY
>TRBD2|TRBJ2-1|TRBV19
ASRREATNEQF
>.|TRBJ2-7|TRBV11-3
ASSQPLGVYEQY
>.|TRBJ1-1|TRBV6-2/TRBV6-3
ASSYPQNEAF